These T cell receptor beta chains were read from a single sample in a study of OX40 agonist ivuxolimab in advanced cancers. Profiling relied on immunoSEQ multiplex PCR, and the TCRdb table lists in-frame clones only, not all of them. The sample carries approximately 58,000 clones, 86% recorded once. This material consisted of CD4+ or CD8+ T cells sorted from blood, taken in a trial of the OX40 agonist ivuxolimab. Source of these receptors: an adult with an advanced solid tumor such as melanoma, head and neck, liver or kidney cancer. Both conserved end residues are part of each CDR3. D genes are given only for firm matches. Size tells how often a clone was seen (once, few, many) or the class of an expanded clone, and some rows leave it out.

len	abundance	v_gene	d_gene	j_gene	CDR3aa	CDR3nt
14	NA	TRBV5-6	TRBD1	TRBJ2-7	CASSLQGSTYEQYF	TGTGCCAGCAGCTTACAGGGGTCGACCTACGAGCAGTACTTC
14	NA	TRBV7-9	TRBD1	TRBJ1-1	CASSWGTGGSEAFF	TGTGCCAGCAGCTGGGGGACAGGGGGGTCTGAAGCTTTCTTT
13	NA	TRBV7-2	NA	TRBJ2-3	CASSSQSPDTQYF	TGTGCCAGCAGCTCGCAGAGCCCAGATACGCAGTATTTT
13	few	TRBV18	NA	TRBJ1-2	CASSPAAGVGYTF	TGTGCCAGCTCACCAGCTGCAGGGGTTGGCTACACCTTC
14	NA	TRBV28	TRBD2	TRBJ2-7	CASNSGTSDFEQYF	TGTGCCAGCAATTCCGGGACTAGCGATTTCGAGCAGTACTTC
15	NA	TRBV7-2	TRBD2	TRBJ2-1	CASSLLAGGYNEQFF	TGTGCCAGCAGCCTTTTAGCGGGGGGGTACAATGAGCAGTTCTTC
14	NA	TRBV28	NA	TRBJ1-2	CASSFSGINYGHTF	TGTGCCAGCAGTTTCTCAGGAATTAACTATGGCCACACCTTC
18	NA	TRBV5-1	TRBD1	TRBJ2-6	CASSPGTGDDLWVNVLTF	TGCGCCAGCAGCCCAGGGACAGGGGACGATCTCTGGGTCAACGTCCTGACTTTC
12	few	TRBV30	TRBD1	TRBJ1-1	CAQGAGGYEAFF	TGTGCCCAGGGGGCAGGGGGGTACGAAGCTTTCTTT
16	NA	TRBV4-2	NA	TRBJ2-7	CASSPSRDSVYVKQYF	TGTGCCAGCAGCCCAAGTAGGGACTCAGTCTACGTCAAGCAGTACTTC
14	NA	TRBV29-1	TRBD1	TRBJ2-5	CSVDLGTAPGTQYF	TGCAGCGTTGACCTCGGGACAGCCCCTGGGACCCAGTACTTC
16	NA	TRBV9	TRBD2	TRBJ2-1	CASSFPSGSSYNEQFF	TGTGCCAGCAGCTTCCCCAGCGGGAGCTCCTACAATGAGCAGTTCTTC
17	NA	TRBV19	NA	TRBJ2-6	CASGAGTTSSGANVLTF	TGTGCCAGCGGAGCCGGGACAACCAGCTCTGGGGCCAACGTCCTGACTTTC
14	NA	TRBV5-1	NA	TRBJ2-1	CASSLEPNYNEQFF	TGCGCCAGCAGCTTGGAACCGAACTACAATGAGCAGTTCTTC
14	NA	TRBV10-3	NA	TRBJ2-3	CAISDAGSTDTQYF	TGTGCCATCAGTGACGCGGGAAGCACAGATACGCAGTATTTT
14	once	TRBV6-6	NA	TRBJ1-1	CASSYSQAGTEAFF	TGTGCCAGCAGTTACTCCCAGGCGGGCACTGAAGCTTTCTTT
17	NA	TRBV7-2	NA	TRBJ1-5	CASSLGGRSYSNQPQHF	TGTGCCAGCAGCTTAGGCGGCAGATCTTATAGCAATCAGCCCCAGCATTTT
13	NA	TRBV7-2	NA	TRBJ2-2	CASSVLFTGELFF	TGTGCCAGCAGCGTACTATTCACCGGGGAGCTGTTTTTT
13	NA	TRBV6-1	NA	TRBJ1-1	CASSDWLDTEAFF	TGTGCCAGCAGTGACTGGCTGGATACTGAAGCTTTCTTT
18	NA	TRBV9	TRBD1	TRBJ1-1	CASSVSPRGVKGATEAFF	TGTGCCAGCAGCGTATCTCCAAGGGGCGTTAAGGGGGCCACTGAAGCTTTCTTT
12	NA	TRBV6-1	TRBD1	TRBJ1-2	CASPDRADGYTF	TGTGCCAGCCCAGACAGGGCGGATGGCTACACCTTC
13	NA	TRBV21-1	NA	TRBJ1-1	CASSKVQATEAFF	TGTGCCAGCAGCAAAGTCCAGGCTACTGAAGCTTTCTTT
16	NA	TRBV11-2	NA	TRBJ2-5	CASSLEVRQAQETQYF	TGTGCCAGCAGCTTAGAAGTCAGACAGGCCCAAGAGACCCAGTACTTC
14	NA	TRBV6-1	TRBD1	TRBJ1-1	CASRWDRTNTEAFF	TGTGCCAGCAGATGGGACAGGACGAACACTGAAGCTTTCTTT
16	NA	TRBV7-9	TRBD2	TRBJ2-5	CASSSGTSGHQETQYF	TGTGCCAGCAGCTCCGGGACTAGCGGACACCAAGAGACCCAGTACTTC
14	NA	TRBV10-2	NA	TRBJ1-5	CASSETGPGQPQHF	TGCGCCAGCAGTGAAACAGGGCCAGGACAGCCCCAGCATTTT
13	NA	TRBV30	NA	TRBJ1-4	CAWKKDGSEKLFF	TGTGCCTGGAAGAAGGACGGTAGTGAAAAACTGTTTTTT
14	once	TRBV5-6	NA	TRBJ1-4	CASSLVSGEEKLFF	TGTGCCAGCAGCTTGGTATCGGGAGAGGAAAAACTGTTTTTT
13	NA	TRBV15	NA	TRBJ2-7	CATRGLHSYEQYF	TGTGCCACACGGGGCCTCCACTCCTACGAGCAGTACTTC
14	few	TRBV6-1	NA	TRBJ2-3	CASNHPPVGDTQYF	TGTGCCAGCAACCACCCCCCGGTTGGAGATACGCAGTATTTT
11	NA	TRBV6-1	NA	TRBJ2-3	CASRRADTQYF	TGTGCCAGCAGGAGGGCCGATACGCAGTATTTT
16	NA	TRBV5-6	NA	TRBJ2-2	CASSTLTGGHTGELFF	TGTGCCAGCAGCACCCTAACGGGTGGGCACACCGGGGAGCTGTTTTTT
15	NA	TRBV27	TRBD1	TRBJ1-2	CASAAPGTGDYGYTF	TGTGCCAGCGCCGCCCCCGGGACAGGGGACTATGGCTACACCTTC
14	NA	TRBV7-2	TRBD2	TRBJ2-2	CASSVSGITGELFF	TGTGCCAGCAGCGTTAGCGGGATTACCGGGGAGCTGTTTTTT
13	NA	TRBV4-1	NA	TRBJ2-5	CASGFQGQETQYF	TGCGCCAGCGGGTTCCAGGGCCAAGAGACCCAGTACTTC
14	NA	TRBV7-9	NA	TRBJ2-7	CASSRAVRAYEQYF	TGTGCCAGCAGCCGTGCCGTCCGCGCCTACGAGCAGTACTTC
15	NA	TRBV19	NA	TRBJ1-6	CASNNRRAPNSPLHF	TGTGCCAGTAACAACCGCCGGGCGCCTAATTCACCCCTCCACTTT
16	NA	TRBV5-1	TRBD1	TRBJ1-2	CASSFAGTGSHYGYTF	TGCGCCAGCAGCTTCGCCGGGACAGGGTCACACTATGGCTACACCTTC
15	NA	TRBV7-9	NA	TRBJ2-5	CASSLGGTLRETQYF	TGTGCCAGCAGCTTGGGCGGGACTCTTAGGGAGACCCAGTACTTC
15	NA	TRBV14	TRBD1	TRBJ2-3	CASSPGDRNTDTQYF	TGTGCCAGCAGCCCTGGGGACAGAAACACAGATACGCAGTATTTT
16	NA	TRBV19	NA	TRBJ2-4	CASSIGQTLAKNIQYF	TGTGCCAGTAGTATAGGACAGACGCTAGCCAAAAACATTCAGTACTTC
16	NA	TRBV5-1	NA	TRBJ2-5	CASSPSGQPAKETQYF	TGCGCCAGCAGCCCAAGCGGACAGCCAGCGAAAGAGACCCAGTACTTC
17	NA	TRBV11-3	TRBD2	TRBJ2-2	CASSPSWAGGRTGELFF	TGTGCCAGCAGCCCCAGCTGGGCGGGAGGGCGTACCGGGGAGCTGTTTTTT
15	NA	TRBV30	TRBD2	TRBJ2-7	CAWSPTTSGTSEQYF	TGTGCCTGGAGTCCGACGACTAGCGGGACCAGCGAGCAGTACTTC
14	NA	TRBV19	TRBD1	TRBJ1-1	CASSSGQGATEAFF	TGTGCCAGTAGTAGTGGACAGGGGGCCACTGAAGCTTTCTTT
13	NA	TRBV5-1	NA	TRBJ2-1	CASSLSGINEQFF	TGCGCCAGCAGCTTGTCAGGGATCAATGAGCAGTTCTTC
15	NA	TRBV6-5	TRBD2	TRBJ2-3	CASSYRAGNTDTQYF	TGTGCCAGCAGTTACCGAGCGGGAAACACAGATACGCAGTATTTT
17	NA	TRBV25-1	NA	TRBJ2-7	CASSESPGQGSSYEQYF	TGTGCCAGCAGTGAATCTCCGGGTCAGGGGAGCTCCTACGAGCAGTACTTC
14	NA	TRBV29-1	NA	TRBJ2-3	CSVDSGMGTDTQYF	TGCAGCGTTGATTCAGGGATGGGCACAGATACGCAGTATTTT